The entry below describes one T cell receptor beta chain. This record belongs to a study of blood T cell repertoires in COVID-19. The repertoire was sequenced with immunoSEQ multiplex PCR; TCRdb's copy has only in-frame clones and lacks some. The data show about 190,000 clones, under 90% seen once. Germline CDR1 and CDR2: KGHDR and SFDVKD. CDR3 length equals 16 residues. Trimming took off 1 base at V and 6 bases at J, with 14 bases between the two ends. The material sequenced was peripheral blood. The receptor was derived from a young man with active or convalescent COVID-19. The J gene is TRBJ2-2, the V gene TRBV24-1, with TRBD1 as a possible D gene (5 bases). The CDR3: CATSDFGAGQSGELFF. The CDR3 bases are TGTGCCACCAGTGATTTTGGGGCAGGGCAGTCCGGGGAGCTGTTTTTT.